The 7 T cell receptor beta chains below come from one sample, sequenced in a study of Ad26.COV2.S vaccination and SARS-CoV-2 variants. Using immunoSEQ multiplex PCR, the repertoire was profiled, and TCRdb retains in-frame clones only, with some absent. The sample has 75,000 to 100,000 clones, roughly 84% seen once; the top ten hold roughly 15%. The source material was peripheral blood, sampled after recovery from COVID-19. The receptors originated from a human donor who had recovered from COVID-19.

The chain links TRBV4-2 to TRBJ1-2; no reliable D call. Trimming took off 1 base at V and 5 bases at J, with 8 bases between the two ends. The germline V gene has CDR1 LGHNA and CDR2 YNFKEQ. The CDR3 loop spans 13 amino acids. CDR3 sequence: CASSQVEAYGYTF. The CDR3 DNA reads as TGTGCCAGCAGCCAAGTGGAGGCGTATGGCTACACCTTC.

The V gene is TRBV19, the J gene TRBJ1-5, with 10 bases aligning to TRBD1. CDR3 length: 16 residues. V gave up 3 bases and J gave up 9 bases; unmatched junction bases: 11. Germline V gene lookup returns CDR1 LNHDA and CDR2 SQIVND (reference sequence). CDR3 coding DNA: TGTGCCAGTAGTATCTCCCCGACAGGACAGGGGGGGCCCCAGCATTTT. Its protein product is CASSISPTGQGGPQHF. The variable domain in full, with the rest retrieved from reference TRBV19 and TRBJ1-5, is DGGITQSPKYLFRKEGQNVTLSCEQNLNHDAMYWYRQDPGQGLRLIYYSQIVNDFQKGDIAEGYSVSREKKESFPLTVTSAQKNPTAFYLCASSISPTGQGGPQHFGDGTRLSIL.

This rearrangement joins TRBV6-2 or TRBV6-3 to TRBJ1-5; tentatively, D is TRBD1 (5 bases). The V gene lost 6 bases and the J gene lost 6 bases, with 12 bases spanning the gap. Looked up from germline, CDR1 is MNHEY and CDR2 is SVGEGT. The CDR3 covers 13 residues. CDR3 in DNA: TGTGCCAGCAGCCCAGGGCCTCGTCAGCCCCAGCATTTT. It specifies CASSPGPRQPQHF.

The V call is TRBV28, the J call TRBJ2-1; no definite D call. The V gene lost 2 bases and the J gene lost 2 bases, with 4 bases spanning the gap. The CDR3 has 13 residues. The germline V gene has CDR1 MDHEN and CDR2 SYDVKM. CDR3 nucleotide sequence: TGTGCCAGCAGTTTAACTACCTACAATGAGCAGTTCTTC. This encodes CASSLTTYNEQFF.

The V gene is TRBV27, the J gene TRBJ1-2, with D possibly matching TRBD1 (6 bases). The CDR3 contains 14 residues. Germline CDR1 MNHEY, CDR2 SMNVEV (reference sequence). Trimming removed 2 bases at V and 8 bases at J, with 15 bases between. The chain's CDR3 is CASSLGGPPGGYTF. The CDR3 nucleotides are TGTGCCAGCAGTTTAGGGGGGCCGCCCGGGGGCTACACCTTC.

The chain joins TRBV2 to TRBJ2-7; D is possibly TRBD1 (6 bases). Germline V gives CDR1 SNHLY, CDR2 FYNNEI. Trimming took off 4 bases at V and 2 bases at J, with 9 bases between the two ends. There are 13 residues in the CDR3. The CDR3 protein is CASSAQGTYEQYF. The CDR3 DNA follows: TGTGCCAGCAGTGCACAGGGAACCTACGAGCAGTACTTC.

Written as DNA, the CDR3 is TGTGCCAGCAGCAATCCGGAGCCCCAGCATTTT. Protein product: CASSNPEPQHF. This sequence joins TRBV6-2 or TRBV6-3 and TRBJ1-5; the D is unclear. Germline lookup yields CDR1 MNHEY and CDR2 SVGEGT. Trimming left V 6 bases short and J 8 bases short, with 8 bases between. The CDR3 is 11 amino acids.